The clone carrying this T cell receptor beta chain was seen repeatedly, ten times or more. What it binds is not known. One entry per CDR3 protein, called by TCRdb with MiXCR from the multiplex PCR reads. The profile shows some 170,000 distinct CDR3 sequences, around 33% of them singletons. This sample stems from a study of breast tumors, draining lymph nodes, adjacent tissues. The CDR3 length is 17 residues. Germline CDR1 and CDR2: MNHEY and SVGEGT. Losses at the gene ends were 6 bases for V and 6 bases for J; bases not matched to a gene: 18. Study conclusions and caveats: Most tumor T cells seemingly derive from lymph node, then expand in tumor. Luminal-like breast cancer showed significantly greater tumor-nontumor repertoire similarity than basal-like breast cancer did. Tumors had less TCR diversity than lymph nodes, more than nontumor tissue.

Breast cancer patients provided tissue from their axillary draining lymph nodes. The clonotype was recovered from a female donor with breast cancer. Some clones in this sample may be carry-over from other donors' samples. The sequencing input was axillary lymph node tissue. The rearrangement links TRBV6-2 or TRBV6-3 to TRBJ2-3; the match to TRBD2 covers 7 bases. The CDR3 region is CASSLLKGGMSTDTQYF. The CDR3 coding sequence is TGTGCCAGCAGCCTTCTAAAGGGAGGGATGTCAACCGATACGCAGTATTTT.